These 22 T cell receptor beta chains share one sample of origin, sequenced in a study of blood T cell repertoires in COVID-19. Method: immunoSEQ multiplex PCR; TCRdb's copy keeps in-frame clones and lacks some. The data show about 50,000 clones, 81% seen once. Sequenced: peripheral blood. These receptors all stem from a woman older than 75 with COVID-19, enrolled during active disease.

This chain uses TRBV7-2 with TRBJ2-2; D possibly corresponds to TRBD2 (5 bases). This CDR3 is 13 amino acids long. Per germline, CDR1 SGHTA and CDR2 FQGNSA. V was shortened by 3 bases and J by 5 bases, with 7 bases between the two germline ends. This CDR3 reads CASSFTRTGELFF. Here the CDR3 DNA reads TGTGCCAGCAGCTTTACTAGGACCGGGGAGCTGTTTTTT.

The gene calls are TRBV3-1 (or the pseudogene TRBV3-2) and TRBJ2-7; 11 positions match TRBD2. Germline trimming cut 3 bases from V and 2 bases from J; bases unmatched to any gene: 9. CDR3 length: 17 residues. Germline values: CDR1 LGHDT, CDR2 YNNKEL (reference sequence). The CDR3 DNA is TGTGCCAGCAGCCAGGGGGAAGGACTAGCGGGTACCTACGAGCAGTACTTC. It yields the protein CASSQGEGLAGTYEQYF.

This clone was picked up a small number of times. This chain joins TRBV2 and TRBJ2-7; 7 nucleotides align to TRBD2. Germline CDR1 SNHLY, CDR2 FYNNEI. This CDR3 has 14 amino acids. Trimming at V came to 6 bases and at J to 5 bases, leaving 10 bases not matched to a gene. DNA for the CDR3: TGTGCCAGCAGATTTGTGGGGGGGTTGGACGAGCAGTACTTC. This codes for CASRFVGGLDEQYF.

CDR3 loop: CASSFSGTVNTEAFF. The CDR3 DNA is TGTGCCAGCAGTTTCTCCGGGACAGTGAACACTGAAGCTTTCTTT. J is TRBJ1-1 and V is TRBV28; 7 bases agree with TRBD1. V dropped 3 bases and J dropped 0; count of bases not matched to a gene: 4. The CDR3 spans 15 residues. Looked up from germline, CDR1 is MDHEN and CDR2 is SYDVKM.

As regards this clone: Compared with germline, one end of the junction differs, possibly owing to a read error. The V gene is TRBV6-1, the J gene TRBJ2-7; D is uncertain. Germline loops: CDR1 MNHNS, CDR2 SASEGT. The CDR3 spans 11 residues. The CDR3 loop is CASSEGYKQYF. Written as DNA, the CDR3 is TGTGCCAGCAGTGAGGGCTACAAGCAGTACTTC.

The chain employs TRBV19 and TRBJ2-1; no clear D gene. In germline, CDR1 is LNHDA, CDR2 SQIVND (reference sequence). Deletions cut 3 bases from V and 10 bases from J, with 10 bases between. The CDR3 is 12 residues long. The CDR3 loop reads CASSIGLREQFF. The CDR3 coding sequence is TGTGCCAGTAGTATCGGTCTGCGGGAGCAGTTCTTC.

The chain recombines TRBV7-3 with TRBJ2-3, with TRBD2 matching over 7 bases. This CDR3 contains 18 residues. Unmatched junction bases numbered 10, after V lost 0 bases and J lost 1 base. CDR1 is SGHTA and CDR2 is FQGTGA in the germline V gene. The CDR3 sequence: CASSLTSGGSSRTDTQYF. CDR3 nucleotide sequence: TGTGCCAGCAGCTTAACGTCGGGCGGGAGCTCTCGCACAGATACGCAGTATTTT.

V and J are TRBV6-2 or TRBV6-3 and TRBJ2-7; possibly TRBD1 for D (5 bases). Germline CDR1 MNHEY, CDR2 SVGEGT. This CDR3 contains 12 residues. V shed 6 bases and J shed 2 bases, with 8 bases lying between them. CDR3 sequence reads: CASSTTAYEQYF. The CDR3 nucleotides read TGTGCCAGCAGCACGACAGCCTACGAGCAGTACTTC.

This clone has just a few counts. The genes are TRBV10-3 and TRBJ1-6, with D unclear. Germline V gives CDR1 ENHRY, CDR2 SYGVKD. The length of the CDR3 is 15 residues. Trimming shortened V by 3 bases and J by 10 bases, and 16 bases separated the two germline ends. CDR3: CAISDREGLNSPLHF. Here the CDR3 DNA reads TGTGCCATCAGTGATCGGGAAGGGCTCAACTCACCCCTCCACTTT.

DNA of the CDR3: TGTGCCACCAGTGACCCACCAGACAGGGAGTATCACGAGCAGTACTTC. As protein: CATSDPPDREYHEQYF. The chain joins TRBV24-1 to TRBJ2-7, with 7 bases that match TRBD1. The CDR3 consists of 16 residues. Trimming removed 4 bases from V and 5 bases from J; junction bases left unmatched: 13. The germline CDR1 and CDR2 sequences are KGHDR and SFDVKD.

J is TRBJ1-4 and V is TRBV18; D is possibly TRBD1 (6 bases). Per germline, CDR1 KGHSH and CDR2 LQKENI. The V gene lost 3 bases and the J gene lost 10 bases, with 21 bases spanning the gap. The CDR3 is 16 residues long. The CDR3 coding sequence is TGTGCCAGCTCACCCCGGGACACCGGGTCGGCCTCAAAACTGTTTTTT. It specifies CASSPRDTGSASKLFF.

The count of this clone is one. V usage is TRBV6-5 and J usage is TRBJ2-1; 8 bases map to TRBD2. This CDR3 has 13 amino acids. Germline CDR1 MNHEY, CDR2 SVGAGI. The J segment lost 8 bases and the V segment lost 6 bases, leaving 6 bases of the junction unmatched. This CDR3 is CASRPGGDDEQFF. Here the CDR3 DNA reads TGTGCCAGCAGACCCGGGGGGGATGATGAGCAGTTCTTC.

This chain connects TRBV3-1 (or the pseudogene TRBV3-2) to TRBJ2-4, with 7 bases that match TRBD2. Germline CDR1 is LGHDT and CDR2 is YNNKEL (reference sequence). Trimming removed 0 bases from V and 2 bases from J; junction bases left unmatched: 7. This CDR3 region has 17 residues. CDR3 sequence (DNA): TGTGCCAGCAGCCAAGAAACTACTAGCGCAACCAAAAACATTCAGTACTTC. It is translated as CASSQETTSATKNIQYF.

The chain is built from TRBV28 and TRBJ1-1, with TRBD1 as a possible D gene (5 bases). The V gene lost 2 bases and the J gene lost 1 base, with 8 bases spanning the gap. The CDR3 loop spans 14 amino acids. Germline V gene sequence: CDR1 MDHEN, CDR2 SYDVKM. The CDR3 nucleotides are TGTGCCAGCAGTTTAGGACATAAGAACACTGAAGCTTTCTTT. Translated: CASSLGHKNTEAFF. The full variable domain, in which reference TRBV28 and TRBJ1-1 provide the parts outside the CDR3, is DVKVTQSSRYLVKRTGEKVFLECVQDMDHENMFWYRQDPGLGLRLIYFSYDVKMKEKGDIPEGYSVSREKKERFSLILESASTNQTSMYLCASSLGHKNTEAFFGQGTRLTVV.

The J gene is TRBJ2-2, the V gene TRBV7-3; weak D call: TRBD2 (7 bases). The germline V and J ends were trimmed by 3 bases and 5 bases, with 16 bases remaining between them. Germline assignment: CDR1 SGHTA and CDR2 FQGTGA. The CDR3 length is 16 residues. CDR3 protein: CASSFQAGHSTGELFF. The CDR3 bases are TGTGCCAGCAGCTTTCAAGCGGGACATAGTACCGGGGAGCTGTTTTTT.

This chain connects TRBV18 to TRBJ2-1; 10 nucleotides align to TRBD1. The V and J ends lost 5 bases and 9 bases, in that order; junction bases with no gene match: 1. The CDR3 has 12 residues. CDR1 is KGHSH, CDR2 LQKENI, per germline. CDR3 sequence: CASSGQGVEQFF. The CDR3 bases are TGTGCCAGCTCAGGACAGGGGGTTGAGCAGTTCTTC.

The rearrangement joins TRBV6-5 to TRBJ2-7; TRBD1 might be the D (6 bases). The CDR3 runs to 15 residues. Germline loops: CDR1 MNHEY, CDR2 SVGAGI. V gave up 2 bases and J gave up 3 bases, with 14 bases separating them. The CDR3 sequence is CASSYADRSYYEQYF. The CDR3 DNA is TGTGCCAGCAGTTACGCCGACAGGAGCTACTACGAGCAGTACTTC.

DNA of the CDR3: TGTGCCAGCAGTTTATTCCCGGGACAGACCTACGAGCAGTACTTC. This codes for CASSLFPGQTYEQYF. The rearrangement links TRBV28 to TRBJ2-7, with 7 nucleotides matching TRBD1. V lost 1 base to trimming and J lost 2 bases; unmatched junction nucleotides: 5. The CDR3 extends over 15 amino acids. The germline V gene encodes CDR1 MDHEN and CDR2 SYDVKM.

The chain joins TRBV5-8 to TRBJ2-1; D perhaps matches TRBD2 (6 bases). V was pared by 0 bases and J by 5 bases, with 12 bases between. CDR1 is SGHTS, CDR2 YDEGEE, per germline. The CDR3 spans 15 residues. The CDR3 sequence: CASSLGLGTDNEQFF. The CDR3 region has the DNA TGTGCCAGCAGCTTGGGGCTGGGGACTGACAATGAGCAGTTCTTC.

V usage is TRBV29-1 and J usage is TRBJ2-1; 7 bases are a match to TRBD2. Per the germline V gene, CDR1 is SQVTM and CDR2 is ANQGSEA. CDR3 length equals 15 residues. The V and J ends lost 1 base and 9 bases, in that order; junction bases with no gene match: 12. CDR3 protein: CSVEGTDGRQVEQFF. The CDR3 DNA sequence: TGCAGCGTTGAAGGAACGGACGGGAGGCAGGTTGAGCAGTTCTTC.

The chain carries TRBV6-5 and TRBJ1-1; D is uncertain. The CDR3 totals 14 residues. The germline V and J ends were trimmed by 6 bases and 1 base, with 12 bases remaining between them. Germline CDR1 is MNHEY and CDR2 is SVGAGI. CDR3 region: CASSLARANTEAFF. The CDR3 coding sequence is TGTGCCAGCAGCCTCGCGAGGGCGAACACTGAAGCTTTCTTT.

V and J are TRBV5-4 and TRBJ2-1; D perhaps matches TRBD2 (6 bases). The CDR3 covers 15 residues. V was pared by 4 bases and J by 5 bases, with 16 bases between. Germline V lookup: CDR1 SGHNT, CDR2 YYREEE (reference sequence). CDR3 in DNA: TGTGCCAGCAGCGCACCATGGCGGGGTAACAATGAGCAGTTCTTC. This translates into CASSAPWRGNNEQFF.